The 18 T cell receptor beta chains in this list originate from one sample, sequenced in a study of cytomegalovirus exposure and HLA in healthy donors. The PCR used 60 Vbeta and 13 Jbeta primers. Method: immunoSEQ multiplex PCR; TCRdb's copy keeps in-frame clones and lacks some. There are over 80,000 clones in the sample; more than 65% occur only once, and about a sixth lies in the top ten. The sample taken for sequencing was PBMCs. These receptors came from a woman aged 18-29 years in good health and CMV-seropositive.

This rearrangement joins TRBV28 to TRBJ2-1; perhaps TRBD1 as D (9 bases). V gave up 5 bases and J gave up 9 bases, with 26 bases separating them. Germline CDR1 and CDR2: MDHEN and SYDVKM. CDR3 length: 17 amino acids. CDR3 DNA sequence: TGTGCCAGCAGTCTCAGGGACAGGGCTCGACTAGCGATTGAGCAGTTCTTC. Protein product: CASSLRDRARLAIEQFF.

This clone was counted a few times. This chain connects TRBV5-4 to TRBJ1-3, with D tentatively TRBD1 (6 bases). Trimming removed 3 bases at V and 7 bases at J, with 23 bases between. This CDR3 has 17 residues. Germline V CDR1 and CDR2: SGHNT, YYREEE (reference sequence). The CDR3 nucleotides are TGTGCCAGCAGCTCCACTGTAGGGGGTCCTGAGGGGAACACCATATATTTT. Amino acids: CASSSTVGGPEGNTIYF.

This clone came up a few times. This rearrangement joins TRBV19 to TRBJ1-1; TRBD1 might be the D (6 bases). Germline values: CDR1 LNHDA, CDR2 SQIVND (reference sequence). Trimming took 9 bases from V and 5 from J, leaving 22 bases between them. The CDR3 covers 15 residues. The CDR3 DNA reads TGTGCCAGCAGCTTGGTGTGGAGGGGGGGAACTGAAGCTTTCTTT. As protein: CASSLVWRGGTEAFF.

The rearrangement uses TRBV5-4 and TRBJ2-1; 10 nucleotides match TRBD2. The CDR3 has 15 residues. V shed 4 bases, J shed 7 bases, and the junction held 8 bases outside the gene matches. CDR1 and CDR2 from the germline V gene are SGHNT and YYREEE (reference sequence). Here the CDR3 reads CASSPAGGPENEQFF. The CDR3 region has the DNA TGTGCCAGCAGCCCAGCGGGAGGGCCAGAAAATGAGCAGTTCTTC.

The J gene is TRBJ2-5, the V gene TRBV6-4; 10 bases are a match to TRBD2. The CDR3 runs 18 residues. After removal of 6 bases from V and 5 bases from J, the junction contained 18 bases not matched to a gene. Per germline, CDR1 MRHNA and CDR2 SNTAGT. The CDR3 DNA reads TGTGCCAGCAGCGGTCCCACTAGCGGGACACTTCCTCGTGAGACCCAGTACTTC. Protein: CASSGPTSGTLPRETQYF.

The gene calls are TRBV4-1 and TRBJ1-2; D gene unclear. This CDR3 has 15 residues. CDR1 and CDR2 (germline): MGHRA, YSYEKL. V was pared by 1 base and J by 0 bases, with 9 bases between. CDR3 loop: CASSQVEAANYGYTF. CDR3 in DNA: TGCGCCAGCAGCCAAGTTGAGGCCGCTAACTATGGCTACACCTTC.

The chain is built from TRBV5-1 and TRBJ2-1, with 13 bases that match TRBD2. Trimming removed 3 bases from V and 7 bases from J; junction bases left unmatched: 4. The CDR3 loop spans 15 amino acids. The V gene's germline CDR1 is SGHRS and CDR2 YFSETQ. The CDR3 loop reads CASSSGTSGTNEQFF. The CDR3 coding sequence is TGCGCCAGCAGCTCCGGGACTAGCGGGACTAATGAGCAGTTCTTC.

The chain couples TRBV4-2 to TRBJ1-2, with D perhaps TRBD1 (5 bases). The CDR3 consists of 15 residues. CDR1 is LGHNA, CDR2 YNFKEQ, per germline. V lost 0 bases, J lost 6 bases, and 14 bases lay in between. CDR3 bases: TGTGCCAGCAGCCAAGATCTTTGGCAGGGAAATGGCTACACCTTC. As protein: CASSQDLWQGNGYTF.

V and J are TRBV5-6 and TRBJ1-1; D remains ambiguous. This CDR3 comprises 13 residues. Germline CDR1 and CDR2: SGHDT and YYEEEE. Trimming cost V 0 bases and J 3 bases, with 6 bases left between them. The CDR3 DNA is TGTGCCAGCAGCTTGGTGGGCCACACTGAAGCTTTCTTT. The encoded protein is CASSLVGHTEAFF.

CDR3 nucleotide sequence: TGTGCCAGCAGTTCTCTGGGACTAGCGGCGTACAATGAGCAGTTCTTC. As protein: CASSSLGLAAYNEQFF. The J gene is TRBJ2-1, the V gene TRBV6-5, with 11 nucleotides matching TRBD2. From germline, CDR1 is MNHEY and CDR2 SVGAGI. This CDR3 has 16 residues. Unmatched junction bases numbered 6, after V lost 4 bases and J lost 4 bases.

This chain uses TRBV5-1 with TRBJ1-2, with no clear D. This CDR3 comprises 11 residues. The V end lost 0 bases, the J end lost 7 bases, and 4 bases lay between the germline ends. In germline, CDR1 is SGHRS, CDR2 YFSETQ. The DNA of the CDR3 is TGCGCCAGCAGCTTGGACGGTGGCTACACCTTC. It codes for CASSLDGGYTF.

DNA for the CDR3: TGTGCCAGCAGCGTAGGTACTGGAAACACCATATATTTT. This translates into CASSVGTGNTIYF. The V gene is TRBV9, the J gene TRBJ1-3; D remains unclear. V lost 0 bases, J lost 2 bases, and 3 bases lay in between. Germline values: CDR1 SGDLS, CDR2 YYNGEE. This CDR3 has 13 residues.

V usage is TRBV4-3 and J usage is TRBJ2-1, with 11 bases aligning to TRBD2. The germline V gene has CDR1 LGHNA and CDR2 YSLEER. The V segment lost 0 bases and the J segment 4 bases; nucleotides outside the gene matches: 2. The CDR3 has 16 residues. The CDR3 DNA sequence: TGCGCCAGCAGCCAAGATAGGACTAGCGGGTACAATGAGCAGTTCTTC. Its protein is CASSQDRTSGYNEQFF.

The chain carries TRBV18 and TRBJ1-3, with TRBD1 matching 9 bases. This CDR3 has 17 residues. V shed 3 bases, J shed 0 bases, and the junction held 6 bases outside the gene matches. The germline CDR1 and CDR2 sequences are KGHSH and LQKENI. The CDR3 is CASSPRTGDISGNTIYF. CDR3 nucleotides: TGTGCCAGCTCACCGAGGACAGGGGACATCTCTGGAAACACCATATATTTT. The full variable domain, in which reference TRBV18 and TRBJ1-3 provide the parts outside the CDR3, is NAGVMQNPRHLVRRRGQEARLRCSPMKGHSHVYWYRQLPEEGLKFMVYLQKENIIDESGMPKERFSAEFPKEGPSILRIQQVVRGDSAAYFCASSPRTGDISGNTIYFGEGSWLTVV.

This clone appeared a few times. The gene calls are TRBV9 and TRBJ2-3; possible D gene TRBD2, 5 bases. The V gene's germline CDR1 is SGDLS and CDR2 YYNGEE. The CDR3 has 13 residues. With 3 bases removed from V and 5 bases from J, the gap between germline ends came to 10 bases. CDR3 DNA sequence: TGTGCCAGCAGCGCCAATGAGGGAGATACGCAGTATTTT. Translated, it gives CASSANEGDTQYF.

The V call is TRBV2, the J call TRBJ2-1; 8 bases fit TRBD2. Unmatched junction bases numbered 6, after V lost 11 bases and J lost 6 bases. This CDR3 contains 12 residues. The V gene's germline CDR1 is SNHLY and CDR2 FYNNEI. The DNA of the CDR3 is TGTGCCTGCCGGGGGGGCTTCAATGAGCAGTTCTTC. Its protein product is CACRGGFNEQFF.

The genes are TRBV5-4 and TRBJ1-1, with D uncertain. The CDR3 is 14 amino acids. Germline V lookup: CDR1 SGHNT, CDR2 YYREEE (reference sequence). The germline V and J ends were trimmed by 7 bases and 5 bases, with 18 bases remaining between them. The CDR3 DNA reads TGTGCCAGCCACGGGGTTGTCTTTGGGACTGAAGCTTTCTTT. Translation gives CASHGVVFGTEAFF.

The CDR3 spells CASSYGGGNEAFF. The CDR3 nucleotides are TGTGCCAGCAGTTACGGAGGAGGGAATGAAGCTTTCTTT. This chain joins TRBV6-5 and TRBJ1-1; the D is unclear. The CDR3 covers 13 residues. V was trimmed by 2 bases and J by 7 bases, leaving 11 bases between them. Germline V CDR1 and CDR2: MNHEY, SVGAGI.